Following are 11 T cell receptor beta chains from one sample sequenced in a study of blood T cell repertoires in COVID-19. TCRdb's copy holds only in-frame clones and misses some; the assay was immunoSEQ multiplex PCR. The sample has approximately 100,000 clones, about 85% seen once. The sequencing sample was made of peripheral blood. These receptor sequences come from an elderly man with acute or convalescent COVID-19.

The chain couples TRBV7-3 to TRBJ1-2, with TRBD1 matching 10 bases. The junction had 2 bases not matched to a gene; V was cut back by 0 bases and J by 4 bases. Germline-derived CDR1 and CDR2 are SGHTA and FQGTGA. This CDR3 is built from 15 residues. The CDR3 region has the DNA TGTGCCAGCAGCTTAACGGGGACAGGGGTCTATGGCTACACCTTC. It specifies CASSLTGTGVYGYTF. Full variable domain (missing parts from reference TRBV7-3 and TRBJ1-2): GAGVSQTPSNKVTEKGKYVELRCDPISGHTALYWYRQSLGQGPEFLIYFQGTGAADDSGLPNDRFFAVRPEGSVSTLKIQRTERGDSAVYLCASSLTGTGVYGYTFGSGTRLTVV.

The chain employs TRBV7-9 and TRBJ2-7; D is ambiguous. CDR1 SEHNR and CDR2 FQNEAQ come from the germline V gene (reference sequence). The V end was cut by 5 bases, the J end by 2 bases, with 13 bases between. This CDR3 comprises 14 residues. This CDR3 is CASSQDTQPYEQYF. The DNA of the CDR3 is TGTGCCAGCAGCCAAGACACCCAACCCTACGAGCAGTACTTC.

The chain is built from TRBV23-1 and TRBJ2-1; 11 bases line up with TRBD1. TRBV23-1 is treated as an ORF (open reading frame) with a function not yet certain. Trimming took 0 bases from V and 3 from J; bases not matched to a gene: 13. This CDR3 has 20 amino acids. The CDR3 nucleotides read TGCGCCAGCAGTCAATCCCAGGACAGGGGGCACACTGACAACTACAATGAGCAGTTCTTC. It specifies CASSQSQDRGHTDNYNEQFF.

Only one count was recorded for this clone. The chain uses TRBV19 and TRBJ2-7; D ambiguous. CDR1 is LNHDA and CDR2 is SQIVND in the germline V gene (reference sequence). This CDR3 is built from 14 residues. Trimming stripped 3 bases from V and 5 bases from J, with 14 bases between. The CDR3 DNA is TGTGCCAGTAGTATGCGAACTCGAGTCCACGAGCAGTACTTC. It codes for CASSMRTRVHEQYF.

The chain joins TRBV4-2 to TRBJ2-1; TRBD2 might be the D (6 bases). CDR3 length: 16 residues. The germline gives CDR1 LGHNA, CDR2 YNFKEQ. With 4 bases removed from V and 2 bases from J, the gap between germline ends came to 15 bases. CDR3 residues: CASSPTRDLAYNEQFF. In DNA, the CDR3 is TGTGCCAGCAGCCCCACTAGGGACTTAGCCTACAATGAGCAGTTCTTC.

The genes are TRBV28 and TRBJ1-5; no definite D call. V gave up 7 bases and J gave up 9 bases, with 10 bases separating them. The CDR3 length is 11 residues. The germline CDR1 and CDR2 sequences are MDHEN and SYDVKM. CDR3 residues: CASITVGPQHF. In DNA, the CDR3 is TGTGCCAGCATCACGGTTGGGCCCCAGCATTTT.

V gene TRBV5-5 combines with J gene TRBJ2-5, with D possibly being TRBD2 (5 bases). Deletions cut 0 bases from V and 4 bases from J, with 16 bases between. The length of the CDR3 is 16 residues. In germline, CDR1 is SGHKS, CDR2 YYEKEE (reference sequence). The chain's CDR3 is CASSLVEGRGGETQYF. The CDR3 DNA reads TGTGCCAGCAGCTTGGTCGAAGGTCGGGGTGGAGAGACCCAGTACTTC. Based on the CDR3 plus reference TRBV5-5 and TRBJ2-5, the full variable domain is DAGVTQSPTHLIKTRGQQVTLRCSPISGHKSVSWYQQVLGQGPQFIFQYYEKEERGRGNFPDRFSARQFPNYSSELNVNALLLGDSALYLCASSLVEGRGGETQYFGPGTRLLVL.

The table lists this clone with a few counts. The rearrangement uses TRBV19 and TRBJ2-1; 8 nucleotides agree with TRBD2. Germline V gene data show CDR1 as LNHDA and CDR2 as SQIVND (reference sequence). The CDR3 sequence is 15 residues long. V shed 8 bases, J shed 7 bases, and the junction held 13 bases outside the gene matches. This CDR3 reads CASLPRGSGKNEQFF. The CDR3 DNA is TGTGCCAGTCTCCCGCGAGGTAGCGGGAAGAATGAGCAGTTCTTC. Variable domain in full (rest from reference TRBV19 and TRBJ2-1): DGGITQSPKYLFRKEGQNVTLSCEQNLNHDAMYWYRQDPGQGLRLIYYSQIVNDFQKGDIAEGYSVSREKKESFPLTVTSAQKNPTAFYLCASLPRGSGKNEQFFGPGTRLTVL.

The chain combines TRBV16 with TRBJ2-7; D perhaps matches TRBD1 (5 bases). The ends were cut back, 0 bases at V and 2 bases at J, with 11 bases in the middle. The length of the CDR3 is 15 residues. Germline V gives CDR1 KGHSY, CDR2 FQNENV. As DNA, the CDR3 is TGTGCCAGCAGCCAATCGGGGCAGGGCCCCTACGAGCAGTACTTC. It yields the protein CASSQSGQGPYEQYF.

In its sample, this clone was seen a few times. This sequence joins TRBV9 and TRBJ2-3, with 7 positions matching TRBD2. This CDR3 contains 15 residues. V lost 3 bases and J lost 4; bases outside the gene matches: 8. Germline V CDR1 and CDR2: SGDLS, YYNGEE. This CDR3 reads CASSAGGGPPDTQYF. CDR3 DNA sequence: TGTGCCAGCAGCGCGGGGGGAGGGCCCCCAGATACGCAGTATTTT.

Note on this clone: Relative to the germline gene, one junction end is altered; a read error may explain this. The rearrangement links TRBV7-7 to TRBJ2-7; 8 bases agree with TRBD1. The CDR3 sequence is 15 residues long. Germline assignment: CDR1 SSHAT and CDR2 FNYEAQ (reference sequence). The CDR3 here is CASSPDRVSMREQYF. The CDR3 DNA is TGTGCTAGCAGCCCGGACAGGGTTTCAATGAGGGAGCAGTACTTC.